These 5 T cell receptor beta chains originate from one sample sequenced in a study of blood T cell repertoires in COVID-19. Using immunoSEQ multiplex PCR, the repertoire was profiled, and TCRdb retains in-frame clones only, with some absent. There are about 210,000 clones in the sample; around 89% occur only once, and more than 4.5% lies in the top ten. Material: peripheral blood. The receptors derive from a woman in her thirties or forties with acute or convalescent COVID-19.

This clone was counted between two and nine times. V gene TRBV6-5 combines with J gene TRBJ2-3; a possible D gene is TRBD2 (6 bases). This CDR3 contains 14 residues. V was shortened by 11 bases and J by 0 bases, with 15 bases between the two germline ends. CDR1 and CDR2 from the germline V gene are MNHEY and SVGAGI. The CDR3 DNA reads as TGTGCCGCCACCCCCCGGGGGAGCACAGATACGCAGTATTTT. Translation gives CAATPRGSTDTQYF.

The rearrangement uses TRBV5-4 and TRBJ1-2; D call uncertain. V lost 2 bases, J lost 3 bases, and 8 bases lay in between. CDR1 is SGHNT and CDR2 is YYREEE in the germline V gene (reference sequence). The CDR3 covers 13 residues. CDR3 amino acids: CASSFDGYYGYTF. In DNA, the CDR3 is TGTGCCAGCAGCTTTGACGGGTACTATGGCTACACCTTC.

CDR3 amino acids: CASSPPGTGIPSGELFF. CDR3 nucleotides: TGTGCCAGCTCACCACCGGGGACAGGGATCCCCAGCGGGGAGCTGTTTTTT. The chain links TRBV18 to TRBJ2-2; 9 positions agree with TRBD1. J lost 7 bases, V lost 0 bases, and 9 bases had no gene match. CDR1 and CDR2 from the germline V gene are KGHSH and LQKENI. This CDR3 has 17 amino acids.

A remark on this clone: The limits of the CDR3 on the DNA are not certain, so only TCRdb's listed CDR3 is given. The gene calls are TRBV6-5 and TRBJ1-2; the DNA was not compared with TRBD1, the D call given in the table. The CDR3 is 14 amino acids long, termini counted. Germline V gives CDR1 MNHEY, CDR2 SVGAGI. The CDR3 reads CASILDRSSHGYTF.

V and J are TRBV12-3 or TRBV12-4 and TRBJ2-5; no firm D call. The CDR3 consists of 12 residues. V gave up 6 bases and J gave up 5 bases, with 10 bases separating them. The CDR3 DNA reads TGTGCCAGCAGAGTAGAGTGGGAGACCCAGTACTTC. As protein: CASRVEWETQYF.